One T cell receptor (beta chain) is described in this entry. Its specificity is not known. The CDR3 runs to 14 residues. Germline CDR1 GTSNPN, CDR2 SVGIG (reference sequence). Trimming pared 2 bases from V and 2 bases from J, leaving 13 bases between. Only in-frame clones appear in the TCRdb table, and some are missing; sequencing was by immunoSEQ multiplex PCR. Of around 130,000 clones detected, roughly 88% appear once; the ten largest clones hold approximately 6%. This entry comes from a study of T cell responses to AZD1222 COVID-19 vaccine. Findings of the study overall: Repertoires in all cases were sampled only once the peak T cell response had passed. The donor group comprised mostly white British people and more females; the analysis possibly underestimated clonal diversity.

The clonotype comes from an adult who received the AZD1222 COVID-19 vaccine. The chain carries TRBV30 and TRBJ2-7, with D possibly matching TRBD1 (5 bases). The specimen comprised peripheral blood, sampled 28 days after the second AZD1222 dose. The CDR3 DNA reads TGTGCCTGGAGTCGCGGACAACTGACCTACGAGCAGTACTTC. Translated, it gives CAWSRGQLTYEQYF.